This T cell receptor (beta chain) comes out of a study of T cell changes during pregnancy in multiple sclerosis. V lost 2 bases, J lost 0 bases, and 14 bases lay in between. There are 17 residues in the CDR3. Per the germline V gene, CDR1 is SGHTA and CDR2 is FQGNSA. The assay was immunoSEQ multiplex PCR, and TCRdb's table has in-frame clones only and misses some. Of approximately 100,000 clones in the sample, 85% to 95% are singletons; the top ten hold approximately 0.97%. J is TRBJ2-1 and V is TRBV7-2; the D is unclear. The sequence was collected from a female donor with multiple sclerosis, enrolled in a pregnancy study. Material: peripheral blood, obtained before pregnancy. In nucleotides, the CDR3 is TGTGCCAGCAGCTTATTCGCTAGATTTTCCTCCTACAATGAGCAGTTCTTC. Protein: CASSLFARFSSYNEQFF.